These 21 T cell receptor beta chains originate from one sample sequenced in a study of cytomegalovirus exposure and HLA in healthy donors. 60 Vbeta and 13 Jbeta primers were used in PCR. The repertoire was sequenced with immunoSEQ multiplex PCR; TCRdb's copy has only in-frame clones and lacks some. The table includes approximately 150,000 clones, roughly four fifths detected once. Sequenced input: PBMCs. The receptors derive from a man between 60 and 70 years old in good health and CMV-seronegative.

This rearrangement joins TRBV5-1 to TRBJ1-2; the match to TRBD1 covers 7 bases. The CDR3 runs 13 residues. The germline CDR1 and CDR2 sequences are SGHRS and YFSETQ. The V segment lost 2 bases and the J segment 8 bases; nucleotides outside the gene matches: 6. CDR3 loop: CASSFDRERGYTF. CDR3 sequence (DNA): TGCGCCAGCAGCTTTGACAGGGAAAGGGGCTACACCTTC.

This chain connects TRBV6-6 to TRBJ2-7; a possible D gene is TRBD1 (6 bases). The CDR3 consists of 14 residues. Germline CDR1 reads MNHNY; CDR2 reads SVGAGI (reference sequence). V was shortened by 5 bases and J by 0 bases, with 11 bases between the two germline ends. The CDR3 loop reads CASSTQDSSYEQYF. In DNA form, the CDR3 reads TGTGCCAGCAGTACCCAGGACAGCTCCTACGAGCAGTACTTC.

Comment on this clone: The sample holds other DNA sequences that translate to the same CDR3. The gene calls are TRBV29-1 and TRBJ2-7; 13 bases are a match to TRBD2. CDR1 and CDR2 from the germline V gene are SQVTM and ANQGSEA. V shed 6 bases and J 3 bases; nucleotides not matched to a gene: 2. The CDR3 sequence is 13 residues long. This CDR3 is CSVRTSGSYEQYF. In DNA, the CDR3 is TGCAGCGTGAGGACTAGCGGGAGCTACGAGCAGTACTTC.

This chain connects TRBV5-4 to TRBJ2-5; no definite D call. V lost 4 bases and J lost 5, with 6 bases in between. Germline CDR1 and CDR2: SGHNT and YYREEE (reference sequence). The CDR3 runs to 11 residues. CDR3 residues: CASSSMETQYF. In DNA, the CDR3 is TGTGCCAGCAGCAGCATGGAGACCCAGTACTTC.

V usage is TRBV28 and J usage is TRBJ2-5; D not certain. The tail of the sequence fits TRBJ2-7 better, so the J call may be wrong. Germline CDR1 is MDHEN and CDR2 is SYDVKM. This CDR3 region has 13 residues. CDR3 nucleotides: TGTGCCAGCAGTTCCGCAGGATTCTACGAGCAGTACTTC. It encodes CASSSAGFYEQYF.

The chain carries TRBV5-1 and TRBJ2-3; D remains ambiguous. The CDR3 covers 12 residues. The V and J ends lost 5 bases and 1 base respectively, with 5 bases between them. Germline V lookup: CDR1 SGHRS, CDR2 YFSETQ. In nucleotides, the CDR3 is TGCGCCAGCAGTCGGGGCACAGATACGCAGTATTTT. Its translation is CASSRGTDTQYF.

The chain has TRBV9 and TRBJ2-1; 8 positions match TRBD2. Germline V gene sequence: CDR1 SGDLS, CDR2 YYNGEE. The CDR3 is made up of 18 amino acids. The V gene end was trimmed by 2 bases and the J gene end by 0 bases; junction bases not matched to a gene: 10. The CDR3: CASSVSAGVLSSYNEQFF. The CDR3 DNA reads TGTGCCAGCAGCGTGTCAGCGGGGGTCCTAAGCTCCTACAATGAGCAGTTCTTC.

The CDR3 sequence is CASSQAGAAGTPYEQYF. CDR3 DNA sequence: TGTGCCAGCAGCCAGGCAGGGGCTGCTGGAACTCCCTACGAGCAGTACTTC. The chain joins TRBV13 to TRBJ2-7; D may be TRBD1 (6 bases). V was shortened by 5 bases and J by 2 bases, with 22 bases between the two germline ends. This CDR3 is 17 amino acids long. CDR1 is PRHDT and CDR2 is FYEKMQ in the germline V gene (reference sequence).

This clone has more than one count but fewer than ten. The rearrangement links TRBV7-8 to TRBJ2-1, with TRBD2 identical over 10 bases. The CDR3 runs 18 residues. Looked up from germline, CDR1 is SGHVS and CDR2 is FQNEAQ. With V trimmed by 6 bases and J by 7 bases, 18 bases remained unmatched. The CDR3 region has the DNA TGTGCCAGCAGTTACGCCCTTAGAACTAGCGGGAAAGTAAATGAGCAGTTCTTC. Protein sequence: CASSYALRTSGKVNEQFF.

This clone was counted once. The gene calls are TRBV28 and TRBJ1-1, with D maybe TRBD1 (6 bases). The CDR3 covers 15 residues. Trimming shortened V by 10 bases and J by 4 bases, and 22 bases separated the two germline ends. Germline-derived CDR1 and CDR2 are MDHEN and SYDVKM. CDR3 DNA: TGTGCCACCCAGGGGTCTGGGGCGCGGTTCACTGAAGCTTTCTTT. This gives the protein CATQGSGARFTEAFF.

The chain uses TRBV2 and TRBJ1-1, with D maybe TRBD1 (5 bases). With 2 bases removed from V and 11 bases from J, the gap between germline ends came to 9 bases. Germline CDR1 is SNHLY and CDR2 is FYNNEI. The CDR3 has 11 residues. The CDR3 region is CASSEPGLAFF. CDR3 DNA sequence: TGTGCCAGCAGTGAACCAGGGTTGGCTTTCTTT.

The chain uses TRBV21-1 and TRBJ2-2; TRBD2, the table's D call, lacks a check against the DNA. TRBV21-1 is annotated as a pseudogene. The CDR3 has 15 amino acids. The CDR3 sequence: CASSNQEREAGELFF. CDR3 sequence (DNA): TGTGCCAGCAGCAACCAGGAGAGGGAAGCCGGGGAGCTGTTTTTT.

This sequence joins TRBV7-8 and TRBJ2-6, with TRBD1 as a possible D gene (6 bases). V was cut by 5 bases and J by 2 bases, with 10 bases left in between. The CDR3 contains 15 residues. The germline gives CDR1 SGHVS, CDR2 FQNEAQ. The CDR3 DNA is TGTGCCAGCAGCCTTCGGACAGCTGGGGCCAACGTCCTGACTTTC. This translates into CASSLRTAGANVLTF. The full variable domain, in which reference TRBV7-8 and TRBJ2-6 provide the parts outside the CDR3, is GAGVSQSPRYKVAKRGQDVALRCDPISGHVSLFWYQQALGQGPEFLTYFQNEAQLDKSGLPSDRFFAERPEGSVSTLKIQRTQQEDSAVYLCASSLRTAGANVLTFGAGSRLTVL.

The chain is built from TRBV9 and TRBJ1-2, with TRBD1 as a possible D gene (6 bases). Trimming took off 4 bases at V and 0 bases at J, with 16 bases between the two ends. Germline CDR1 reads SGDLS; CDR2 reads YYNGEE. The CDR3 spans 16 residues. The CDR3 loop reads CASSPYRTATNYGYTF. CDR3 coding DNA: TGTGCCAGCAGCCCCTACCGGACAGCAACTAACTATGGCTACACCTTC.

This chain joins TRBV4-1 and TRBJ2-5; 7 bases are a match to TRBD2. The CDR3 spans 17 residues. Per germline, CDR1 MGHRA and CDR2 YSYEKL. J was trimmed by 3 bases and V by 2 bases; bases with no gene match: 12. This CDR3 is CASSQRRSAGAKETQYF. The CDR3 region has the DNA TGCGCCAGCAGCCAACGTCGATCTGCGGGAGCTAAAGAGACCCAGTACTTC.

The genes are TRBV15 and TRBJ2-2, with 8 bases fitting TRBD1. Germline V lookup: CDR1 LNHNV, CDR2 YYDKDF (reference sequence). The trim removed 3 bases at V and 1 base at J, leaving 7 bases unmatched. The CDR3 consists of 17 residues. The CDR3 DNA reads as TGTGCCACCAGCAGGGAACCCGGGACAGGGAACACCGGGGAGCTGTTTTTT. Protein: CATSREPGTGNTGELFF.

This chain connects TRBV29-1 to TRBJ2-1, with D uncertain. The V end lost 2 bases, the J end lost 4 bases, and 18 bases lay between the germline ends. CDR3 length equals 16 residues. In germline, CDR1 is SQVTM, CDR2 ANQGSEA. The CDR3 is CSVENIGPLRYNEQFF. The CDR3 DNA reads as TGCAGCGTTGAAAATATTGGCCCGCTCAGGTACAATGAGCAGTTCTTC.

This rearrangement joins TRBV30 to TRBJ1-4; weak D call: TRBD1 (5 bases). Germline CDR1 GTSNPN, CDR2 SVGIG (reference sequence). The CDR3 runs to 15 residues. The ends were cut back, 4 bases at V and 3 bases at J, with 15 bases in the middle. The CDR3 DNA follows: TGTGCCTGGAAAAGATTGACAGCTCCTAATGAAAAACTGTTTTTT. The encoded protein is CAWKRLTAPNEKLFF.

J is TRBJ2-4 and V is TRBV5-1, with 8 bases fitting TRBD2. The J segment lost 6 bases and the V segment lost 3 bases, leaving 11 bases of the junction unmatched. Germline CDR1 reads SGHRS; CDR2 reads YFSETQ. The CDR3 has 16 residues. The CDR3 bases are TGCGCCAGCAGCTCGAACGCGGGAGGTATTAGAAACATTCAGTACTTC. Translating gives CASSSNAGGIRNIQYF.

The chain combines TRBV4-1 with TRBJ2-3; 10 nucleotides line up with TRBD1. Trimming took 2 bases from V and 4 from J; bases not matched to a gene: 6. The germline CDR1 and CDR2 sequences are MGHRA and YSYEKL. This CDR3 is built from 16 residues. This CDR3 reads CASSQPRQGASDTQYF. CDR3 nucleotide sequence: TGCGCCAGCAGCCAACCTAGACAGGGGGCGTCAGATACGCAGTATTTT.

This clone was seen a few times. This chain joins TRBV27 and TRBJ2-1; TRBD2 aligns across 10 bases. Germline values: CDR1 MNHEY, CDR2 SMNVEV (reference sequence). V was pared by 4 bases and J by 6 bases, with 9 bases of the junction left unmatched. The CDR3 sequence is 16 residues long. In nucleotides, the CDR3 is TGTGCCAGCAGTTCTTTCTCCAGCGGGGGGGGCAATGAGCAGTTCTTC. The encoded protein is CASSSFSSGGGNEQFF.